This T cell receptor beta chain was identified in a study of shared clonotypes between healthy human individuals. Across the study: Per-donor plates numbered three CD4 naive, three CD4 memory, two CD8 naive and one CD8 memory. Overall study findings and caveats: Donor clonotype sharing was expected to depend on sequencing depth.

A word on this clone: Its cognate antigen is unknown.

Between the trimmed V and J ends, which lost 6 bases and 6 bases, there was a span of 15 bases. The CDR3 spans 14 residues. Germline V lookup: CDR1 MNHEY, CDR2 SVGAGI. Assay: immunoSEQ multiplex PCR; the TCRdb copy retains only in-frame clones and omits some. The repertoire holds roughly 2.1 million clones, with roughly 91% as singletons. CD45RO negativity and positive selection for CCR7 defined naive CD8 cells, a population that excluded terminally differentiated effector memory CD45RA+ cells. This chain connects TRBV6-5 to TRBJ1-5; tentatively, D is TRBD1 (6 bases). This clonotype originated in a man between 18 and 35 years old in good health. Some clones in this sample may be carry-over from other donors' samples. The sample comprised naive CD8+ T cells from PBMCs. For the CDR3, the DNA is TGTGCCAGCAGCCCCAGGGGAACGGGTCAGCCCCAGCATTTT. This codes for CASSPRGTGQPQHF.